The 19 T cell receptor beta chains below were found in one sample sequenced in a study of blood T cell repertoires in COVID-19. Clones were sequenced by immunoSEQ multiplex PCR, and TCRdb holds only the in-frame ones, with some missing. The sample consists of approximately 40,000 clones, 80% to 90% of them appearing once. Sequencing input: peripheral blood. The source of these receptors is a man aged 35 to 55 with COVID-19, enrolled during active disease.

The CDR3 sequence is CASSQHSGSYEQYF. The CDR3 coding sequence is TGCGCCAGCAGCCAGCACTCGGGCTCCTACGAGCAGTACTTC. The chain has TRBV4-1 and TRBJ2-7; D call uncertain. Trimming removed 3 bases from V and 0 bases from J, with 9 bases in between. Germline CDR1 is MGHRA and CDR2 is YSYEKL. This CDR3 has 14 residues.

The chain is built from TRBV10-2 and TRBJ2-5; 12 bases match TRBD2. The CDR3 runs 15 residues. CDR1 and CDR2 (germline): WSHSY, SAAADI. The trim removed 5 bases at V and 5 bases at J, leaving 6 bases unmatched. CDR3 sequence reads: CASSPSGGAGETQYF. The CDR3 DNA reads as TGCGCCAGCAGTCCTAGCGGGGGGGCCGGGGAGACCCAGTACTTC.

This clone was detected only a few times. J is TRBJ2-2 and V is TRBV5-1, with D unclear. The CDR3 extends over 15 amino acids. Germline V CDR1 and CDR2: SGHRS, YFSETQ. V lost 2 bases, J lost 5 bases, and 13 bases lay in between. The CDR3 region is CASSFDITSTGELFF. The CDR3 region has the DNA TGCGCCAGCAGCTTTGACATAACATCTACCGGGGAGCTGTTTTTT.

This rearrangement joins TRBV7-2 to TRBJ2-1; D call uncertain. Trimming shortened V by 2 bases and J by 0 bases, and 17 bases separated the two germline ends. Per germline, CDR1 SGHTA and CDR2 FQGNSA. This CDR3 contains 18 residues. Here the CDR3 reads CASSLTFLEMSSYNEQFF. As DNA, the CDR3 is TGTGCCAGCAGCTTAACGTTTTTAGAGATGAGCTCCTACAATGAGCAGTTCTTC.

This rearrangement joins TRBV12-1 to TRBJ1-6; the tabulated D call, TRBD1, remains unverified against the DNA. TRBV12-1 is a pseudogene locus. The length of the CDR3 is 19 residues. The CDR3 loop reads CASSFRTPMTGGYNSPLHF. The CDR3 DNA sequence: TGTGCCAGCAGCTTTCGTACCCCTATGACAGGAGGATATAATTCACCCCTCCACTTT.

The V call is TRBV3-1 (or the pseudogene TRBV3-2), the J call TRBJ1-5; 7 nucleotides align to TRBD1. Germline V gene sequence: CDR1 LGHDT, CDR2 YNNKEL (reference sequence). The CDR3 contains 14 residues. V lost 4 bases and J lost 5; bases outside the gene matches: 5. CDR3 residues: CASSPGGPYQPQHF. DNA for the CDR3: TGTGCCAGCAGCCCAGGGGGACCCTATCAGCCCCAGCATTTT.

The sample holds one count of this clone. The chain's CDR3 is CASSGKGEQYF. The CDR3 DNA reads TGTGCCAGCAGCGGGAAGGGGGAGCAGTACTTC. The rearrangement joins TRBV5-6 to TRBJ2-7; TRBD1 is a possible D gene (5 bases). Trimming removed 4 bases from V and 7 bases from J, with 9 bases in between. CDR3 length: 11 residues. Germline values: CDR1 SGHDT, CDR2 YYEEEE. Drawing the rest from reference TRBV5-6 and TRBJ2-7, the complete variable domain is DAGVTQSPTHLIKTRGQQVTLRCSPKSGHDTVSWYQQALGQGPQFIFQYYEEEERQRGNFPDRFSGHQFPNYSSELNVNALLLGDSALYLCASSGKGEQYFGPGTRLTVT.

The chain combines TRBV20-1 with TRBJ2-4; D gene ambiguous. Germline CDR1 DFQATT, CDR2 SNEGSKA (reference sequence). The CDR3 is 15 residues long. The V gene lost 3 bases and the J gene lost 2 bases, with 14 bases spanning the gap. CDR3 in DNA: TGCAGTGCTAGTATCGTCGGGTCCCCCAAAAACATTCAGTACTTC. It yields the protein CSASIVGSPKNIQYF.

The rearrangement uses TRBV7-9 and TRBJ2-3, with TRBD1 identical over 7 bases. This CDR3 comprises 15 residues. The germline CDR1 and CDR2 sequences are SEHNR and FQNEAQ (reference sequence). V gave up 4 bases and J gave up 4 bases; unmatched junction bases: 8. This chain's CDR3 is CASSSPDRDADTQYF. The CDR3 DNA sequence: TGTGCCAGCAGCTCCCCTGACAGGGACGCAGATACGCAGTATTTT.

In its sample, this clone was seen a few times. The chain links TRBV14 to TRBJ2-1; TRBD2 agrees at 14 bases. Germline V CDR1 and CDR2: SGHDN, FVKESK. Trimming removed 5 bases from V and 6 bases from J; junction bases left unmatched: 6. The CDR3 is 16 residues long. The CDR3, as DNA: TGTGCCAGCAGCAAGCCCGGGACTAGCGGGAGCAATGAGCAGTTCTTC. It specifies CASSKPGTSGSNEQFF. Combining the CDR3 with reference TRBV14 and TRBJ2-1 gives the whole variable domain EAGVTQFPSHSVIEKGQTVTLRCDPISGHDNLYWYRRVMGKEIKFLLHFVKESKQDESGMPNNRFLAERTGGTYSTLKVQPAELEDSGVYFCASSKPGTSGSNEQFFGPGTRLTVL.

V gene TRBV16 combines with J gene TRBJ2-7; 7 nucleotides match TRBD2. CDR3 length equals 13 residues. The V gene's germline CDR1 is KGHSY and CDR2 FQNENV. With 4 bases clipped from V and 7 bases from J, the junction kept 7 bases outside the gene matches. The CDR3 here is CASSPVSGFEQYF. The CDR3 DNA reads TGTGCCAGCAGCCCGGTTAGCGGGTTTGAGCAGTACTTC. The full variable domain, rest sourced from reference TRBV16 and TRBJ2-7, is GEEVAQTPKHLVRGEGQKAKLYCAPIKGHSYVFWYQQVLKNEFKFLISFQNENVFDETGMPKERFSAKCLPNSPCSLEIQATKLEDSAVYFCASSPVSGFEQYFGPGTRLTVT.

This chain connects TRBV28 to TRBJ1-1; the match to TRBD1 covers 7 bases. The V gene end was trimmed by 8 bases and the J gene end by 4 bases; junction bases not matched to a gene: 10. Germline V gives CDR1 MDHEN, CDR2 SYDVKM. The CDR3 consists of 14 residues. The CDR3 protein is CASGGDREVTEAFF. DNA for the CDR3: TGTGCCAGCGGGGGAGACAGGGAAGTCACTGAAGCTTTCTTT.

This chain links TRBV9 with TRBJ2-1, with a possible D match to TRBD2 (7 bases). V was clipped by 0 bases and J by 5 bases, with 12 bases between them. This CDR3 is built from 15 residues. Looked up from germline, CDR1 is SGDLS and CDR2 is YYNGEE. As DNA, the CDR3 is TGTGCCAGCAGCGTAGGAGGGGGGGCCCACAATGAGCAGTTCTTC. This gives the protein CASSVGGGAHNEQFF.

This chain uses TRBV18 with TRBJ2-5; no clear D gene. Germline assignment: CDR1 KGHSH and CDR2 LQKENI. This CDR3 is built from 11 residues. Trimming stripped 5 bases from V and 4 bases from J, with 5 bases between. CDR3 loop: CASSDSETQYF. The CDR3 bases are TGTGCCAGCTCAGACTCAGAGACCCAGTACTTC.

The chain recombines TRBV28 with TRBJ2-1, with D maybe TRBD2 (6 bases). This CDR3 has 11 amino acids. Germline CDR1 is MDHEN and CDR2 is SYDVKM. Deletions cut 4 bases from V and 8 bases from J, with 6 bases between. The CDR3 reads CASSWRDEQFF. CDR3 sequence (DNA): TGTGCCAGCAGTTGGAGGGATGAGCAGTTCTTC. Filled out from reference TRBV28 and TRBJ2-1, the complete variable domain reads DVKVTQSSRYLVKRTGEKVFLECVQDMDHENMFWYRQDPGLGLRLIYFSYDVKMKEKGDIPEGYSVSREKKERFSLILESASTNQTSMYLCASSWRDEQFFGPGTRLTVL.

V usage is TRBV30 and J usage is TRBJ1-3, with 10 bases lining up with TRBD1. Germline V gene sequence: CDR1 GTSNPN, CDR2 SVGIG (reference sequence). Germline trimming cut 5 bases from V and 6 bases from J; bases unmatched to any gene: 4. The CDR3 length is 13 residues. This CDR3 reads CAWAGTGENTIYF. CDR3 DNA: TGTGCCTGGGCCGGGACAGGGGAAAACACCATATATTTT.

The chain uses TRBV7-9 and TRBJ2-3; TRBD2 matches 7 bases. Unmatched junction bases numbered 3, after V lost 3 bases and J lost 3 bases. Germline CDR1 reads SEHNR; CDR2 reads FQNEAQ (reference sequence). The CDR3 is made up of 14 amino acids. CDR3 bases: TGTGCCAGCAGCTTTCAACTAGCGACAGATACGCAGTATTTT. Translated: CASSFQLATDTQYF.

V and J are TRBV11-3 and TRBJ1-2; D may be TRBD1 (6 bases). The germline V and J ends were trimmed by 2 bases and 2 bases, with 18 bases remaining between them. This CDR3 is built from 17 residues. CDR1 and CDR2 from the germline V gene are SGHNT and YENEEA. The CDR3 sequence: CASSLRPAGTLNYGYTF. DNA for the CDR3: TGTGCCAGCAGCTTACGTCCCGCCGGGACACTAAACTATGGCTACACCTTC.

The rearrangement uses TRBV7-9 and TRBJ2-3, with D perhaps matching TRBD2 (5 bases). The CDR3 is 13 amino acids. Germline CDR1 and CDR2: SEHNR and FQNEAQ (reference sequence). V lost 11 bases to trimming and J lost 5 bases, with 17 bases between them. DNA of the CDR3: TGTGCCTGTAGGGAGCAGGCCGGAGATACGCAGTATTTT. Protein: CACREQAGDTQYF.